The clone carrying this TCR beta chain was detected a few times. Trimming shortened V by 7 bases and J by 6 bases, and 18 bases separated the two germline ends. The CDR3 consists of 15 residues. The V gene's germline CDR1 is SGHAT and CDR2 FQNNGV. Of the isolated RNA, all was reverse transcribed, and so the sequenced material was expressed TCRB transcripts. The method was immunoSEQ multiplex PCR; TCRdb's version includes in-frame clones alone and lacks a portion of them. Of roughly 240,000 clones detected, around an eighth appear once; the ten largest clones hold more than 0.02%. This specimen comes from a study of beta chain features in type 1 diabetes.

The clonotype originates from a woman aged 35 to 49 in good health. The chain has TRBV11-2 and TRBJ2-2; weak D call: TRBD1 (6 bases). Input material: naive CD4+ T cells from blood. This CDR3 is CASNRQAQASGELFF. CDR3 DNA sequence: TGTGCCAGCAACCGACAGGCCCAGGCATCCGGGGAGCTGTTTTTT.